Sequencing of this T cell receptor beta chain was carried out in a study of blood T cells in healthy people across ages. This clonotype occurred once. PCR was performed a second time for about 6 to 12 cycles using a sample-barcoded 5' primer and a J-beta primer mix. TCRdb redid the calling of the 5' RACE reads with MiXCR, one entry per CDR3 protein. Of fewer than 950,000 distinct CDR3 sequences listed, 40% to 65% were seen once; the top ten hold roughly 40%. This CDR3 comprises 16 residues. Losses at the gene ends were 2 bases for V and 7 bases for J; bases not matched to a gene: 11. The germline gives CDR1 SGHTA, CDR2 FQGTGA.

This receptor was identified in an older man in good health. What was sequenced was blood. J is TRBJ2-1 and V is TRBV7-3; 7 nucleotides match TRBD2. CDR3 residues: CASSLGTGGSGNEQFF. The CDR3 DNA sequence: TGTGCCAGCAGCTTAGGGACTGGCGGGAGTGGAAATGAGCAGTTCTTC.